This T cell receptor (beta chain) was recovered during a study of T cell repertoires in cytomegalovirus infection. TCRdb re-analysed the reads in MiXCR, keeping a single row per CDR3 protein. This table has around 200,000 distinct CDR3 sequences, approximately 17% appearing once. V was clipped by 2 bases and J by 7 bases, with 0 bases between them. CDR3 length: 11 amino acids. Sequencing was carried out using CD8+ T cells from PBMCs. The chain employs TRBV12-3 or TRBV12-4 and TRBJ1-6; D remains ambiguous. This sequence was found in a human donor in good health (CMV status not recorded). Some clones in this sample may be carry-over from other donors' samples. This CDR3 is CASSLNSPLHF. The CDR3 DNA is TGTGCCAGCAGTTTAAATTCACCCCTCCACTTT.